This T cell receptor beta chain derives from a study of identical twins listed by TCRdb under 2016. About the full investigation: To test whether fetal clonotypes persist, the study used deep sequencing on TCR alpha and beta repertoires from monozygotic twins, unrelated adults of various ages, and cord blood. To rule out contamination, the twin experiments were replicated at different times with different library preparation protocols. What the work shows at the level of the full study, not this receptor alone: Out-of-frame TCR alpha sequences shared between twins showed an excess of low generation-probability sequences compared with coincidental sharing between unrelated individuals. The excess sharing between twins in beta out-of-frame sequences was weaker because fewer shared sequences reduced the signal-to-noise ratio. Fewer insertions were carried by abundant cord blood beta clonotypes, a similar but weaker trend appeared in young adult naive repertoires, and no such trend appeared in memory repertoires. Zero-insertion analyses could be partly confounded by invariant T cells such as MAIT and iNKT, though diverse VJ usage argued against such confounding for most clonotypes. Conclusions relied on cross-sectional statistical analysis, since the same donors could not be followed over many years. In monozygotic twins, recombination models systematically underestimated out-of-frame TCR alpha sharing, but the models matched the sharing seen between unrelated individuals.

All donors were healthy Caucasians. The twin cohort comprised three pairs of female monozygotic twins, all aged roughly 18 to 30 years. CD4+ and CD8+ T cell populations were isolated with positive isolation kits from Invitrogen. From the cysteine through the phenylalanine, the CDR3 covers 17 amino acids. The sequence is cut down to CDR3 DNA, 51 bases in frame from base 1. V is pruned by 1 base and J by 6 bases, leaving 10 bases of the junction without a gene match. Based on the germline V gene, the CDR1 and CDR2 sequences are SGHTA and FQGNSA. Libraries were constructed by 5' RACE. Sequenced using an Illumina HiSeq 2000. Template switching introduced a universal primer binding site; the final cDNA contained a unique molecular identifier, enabling accurate counting of TCR cDNA molecules. Specific primers in the conserved constant-segment region were used to synthesize first-strand cDNA for the TCR alpha and beta chains. To control for contamination, every cDNA library carried two barcodes: a SMART-Mk sample barcode plus Illumina barcodes. TruSeq adapter sequences along with Illumina sample barcodes were introduced in two successive PCR steps. The Illumina HiSeq platform was used with custom primers to sequence TCR alpha and beta cDNA libraries. For the original study's pipeline: Unique molecular identifiers were extracted from raw reads with MiGEC, and CDR3 positions were determined with MiXCR. Recombination models were inferred per individual with the repgenHMM and IGoR tools using an EM algorithm. The tcR package in R was used for shared clonotype analysis, with sharing normalized by the product of cloneset sizes. Out-of-frame nonproductive sequences were analyzed to study raw recombination free of thymic and clonal selection effects. Through fastp at Q25 and MiXCR, TCRdb rebuilt clones from the public reads, retaining in-frame beta chains. Here each entry gathers all rows of one CDR3 protein and keeps the most common genes and DNA. The V and J calls shown here were made by TCRdb, not taken from the authors' results. For this sample the table gives 450,000 or so distinct CDR3 sequences, of which around 14% were detected only once. More than 0.5% of the sample rests with the top ten.

This clonotype turned up a few times. Its antigen target is currently unknown. No much larger clonotype is one base removed from it; base qualities were not supplied. This sample also belongs to another study, concerning yellow fever vaccine responses in identical twins. From the second report: According to the authors, the vaccine-induced T cell response in identical twins seemed to be partly convergent and partly specific to each individual. In identical twins, the study followed T cell clones that responded to the vaccine with precision.

The origin of this receptor is a woman between 18 and 29 years old in good health. This chain is built from TRBV7-2 and TRBJ2-2; TRBD2 matches 8 bases in the middle. The material sequenced was CD4+ T cells sorted from blood. The bases are TGTGCCAGCAGCTTAGGCCGCAGCGGGGGTAATGCCGGGGAGCTGTTTTTT. Its protein product is CASSLGRSGGNAGELFF.